This passage covers 8 T cell receptor beta chains from one sample sequenced in a study of T cells after yellow fever vaccination. One entry per CDR3 protein, called by TCRdb with MiXCR from the 5' RACE reads. Of over 300,000 distinct CDR3 sequences listed, around 6.8% were seen once; the top ten hold over 15%. The sequencing here drew on PBMCs, taken 45 days after the first yellow fever vaccination. The receptor set was obtained from a man aged 18 to 29 who received the YFV17D yellow fever vaccine.

The chain employs TRBV4-3 and TRBJ2-5; 9 bases fit TRBD2. The germline V gene has CDR1 LGHNA and CDR2 YSLEER. CDR3 length equals 17 residues. Trimming took 3 bases from V and 0 from J; bases not matched to a gene: 8. CDR3 in DNA: TGCGCCAGCAGCCATGGATCCCTAGCGGGGTACCAAGAGACCCAGTACTTC. As protein: CASSHGSLAGYQETQYF.

This clonotype was seen many times. The CDR3 DNA follows: TGCGCCAGCAGCACATCGGGACAGGGGACAGATACGCAGTATTTT. Encoded protein: CASSTSGQGTDTQYF. V gene TRBV5-1 combines with J gene TRBJ2-3, with 10 bases fitting TRBD1. Germline V gene data show CDR1 as SGHRS and CDR2 as YFSETQ. This CDR3 comprises 15 residues. V trimming: 4 bases; J trimming: 3 bases; junction bases outside the gene matches: 5. The full variable domain, in which reference TRBV5-1 and TRBJ2-3 provide the parts outside the CDR3, is KAGVTQTPRYLIKTRGQQVTLSCSPISGHRSVSWYQQTPGQGLQFLFEYFSETQRNKGNFPGRFSGRQFSNSRSEMNVSTLELGDSALYLCASSTSGQGTDTQYFGPGTRLTVL.

This clonotype was seen many times. This chain connects TRBV2 to TRBJ2-3; D may be TRBD2 (5 bases). Trimming shortened V by 2 bases and J by 0 bases, and 21 bases separated the two germline ends. The CDR3 length is 19 residues. Looked up from germline, CDR1 is SNHLY and CDR2 is FYNNEI. DNA of the CDR3: TGTGCCAGCAGTGAACGGGCCGGGATCTCAACCCCTAGCACAGATACGCAGTATTTT. Amino acids: CASSERAGISTPSTDTQYF.

The genes are TRBV7-9 and TRBJ1-5; no reliable D call. This CDR3 comprises 15 residues. Trimming shortened V by 2 bases and J by 1 base, and 9 bases separated the two germline ends. CDR1 and CDR2 from the germline V gene are SEHNR and FQNEAQ (reference sequence). The CDR3 loop reads CASSLSFGSNQPQHF. The CDR3 coding sequence is TGTGCCAGCAGCTTAAGTTTCGGAAGCAATCAGCCCCAGCATTTT.

The chain employs TRBV24-1 and TRBJ1-2, with 12 positions matching TRBD1. Germline assignment: CDR1 KGHDR and CDR2 SFDVKD. The CDR3 spans 15 residues. Losses at the gene ends were 4 bases for V and 8 bases for J; bases not matched to a gene: 7. The CDR3 nucleotides are TGTGCCACCAGTGACCCCGGGACAGGGGGCGGCGGCTACACCTTC. Encoded protein: CATSDPGTGGGGYTF.

This clonotype was detected a few times. The rearrangement joins TRBV6-5 to TRBJ2-5; no firm D call. Germline V CDR1 and CDR2: MNHEY, SVGAGI. Trimming left V 4 bases short and J 4 bases short, with 7 bases between. The CDR3 length is 12 residues. CDR3 residues: CASSSSPETQYF. Here the CDR3 DNA reads TGTGCCAGCAGTTCGAGCCCAGAGACCCAGTACTTC.

The chain links TRBV7-2 to TRBJ2-4, with TRBD2 identical over 9 bases. This CDR3 is built from 17 residues. J lost 2 bases, V lost 5 bases, and 10 bases had no gene match. The germline V gene has CDR1 SGHTA and CDR2 FQGNSA. The CDR3 nucleotides read TGTGCCAGCAGCGTCCGCTCTAGCGGGGTGTCCAAAAACATTCAGTACTTC. Its translation: CASSVRSSGVSKNIQYF.

This clonotype was seen many times. The chain employs TRBV6-1 and TRBJ2-3, with a weak D call TRBD2 (6 bases). The CDR3 spans 15 residues. V shed 1 base and J shed 3 bases, with 11 bases lying between them. CDR1 is MNHNS and CDR2 is SASEGT in the germline V gene. CDR3 protein: CASSEGWRVTDTQYF. The CDR3 DNA is TGTGCCAGCAGTGAAGGGTGGAGGGTGACAGATACGCAGTATTTT.